This TCR beta chain was retrieved from a study of blood T cells in healthy people across ages. Then a second PCR, running about 6 to 12 cycles, was carried out with a sample-barcoded 5' primer and a J-beta primer mix. TCRdb fed the 5' RACE reads into MiXCR, producing one record per CDR3 protein. The repertoire holds fewer than 700,000 distinct CDR3 sequences, with less than 45% as singletons. This clonotype was detected ten times or more. Its specificity is not known. The germline V gene encodes CDR1 SGHTA and CDR2 FQGNSA. Trimming pared 8 bases from V and 7 bases from J, leaving 16 bases between. This CDR3 spans 13 amino acids. Researchers collected around 11 milliliters of peripheral blood from every single donor. Study-level points and caveats: While age rose, TCR beta diversity per million T cells dropped in a roughly linear way.

The sequencing sample was made of blood. The chain is built from TRBV7-2 and TRBJ2-3; D may be TRBD2 (6 bases). The receptor was derived from an elderly man in good health. The CDR3 coding sequence is TGTGCCAGCTTCGGGACTTGGCCCAATACGCAGTATTTT. It encodes CASFGTWPNTQYF.